The 27 T cell receptor beta chains given below trace back to one sample, sequenced in a study of blood T cell repertoires in COVID-19. The protocol was immunoSEQ multiplex PCR, while the TCRdb copy is restricted to in-frame clones and leaves out a portion. Of under 250,000 clones listed, approximately 86% are singletons. Material for sequencing was peripheral blood. Receptors were obtained from a human donor in a cohort sampled during active COVID-19.

This chain uses TRBV6-5 with TRBJ2-1; the D gene is possibly TRBD1 (5 bases). The germline CDR1 and CDR2 sequences are MNHEY and SVGAGI. The V end lost 2 bases, the J end lost 0 bases, and 11 bases lay between the germline ends. The CDR3 length is 16 residues. The CDR3 protein is CASSYRQFSSYNEQFF. The CDR3 nucleotides read TGTGCCAGCAGTTACAGACAGTTCAGCTCCTACAATGAGCAGTTCTTC.

V is TRBV11-2 and J is TRBJ1-4, with TRBD1 matching over 10 bases. There are 15 residues in the CDR3. Per the germline V gene, CDR1 is SGHAT and CDR2 is FQNNGV. J lost 6 bases, V lost 4 bases, and 5 bases had no gene match. CDR3 nucleotides: TGTGCCAGCAGCTCCTTGACAGGGGGCCATGAAAAACTGTTTTTT. Amino acids: CASSSLTGGHEKLFF.

The gene calls are TRBV5-6 and TRBJ1-2, with D perhaps TRBD1 (5 bases). CDR1 is SGHDT, CDR2 YYEEEE, per germline. V was clipped by 1 base and J by 8 bases, with 15 bases between them. CDR3 length: 14 amino acids. CDR3 sequence: CASSLPGIVAGYTF. CDR3 in DNA: TGTGCCAGCAGCTTGCCAGGGATCGTGGCGGGCTACACCTTC.

The rearrangement joins TRBV4-1 to TRBJ1-5, with D maybe TRBD1 (5 bases). CDR3 size: 15 residues. CDR1 is MGHRA, CDR2 YSYEKL, per germline. Between the trimmed V and J ends, which lost 0 bases and 5 bases, there was a span of 11 bases. The DNA of the CDR3 is TGCGCCAGCAGCCAAGATTCGGGGGTCGATCAGCCCCAGCATTTT. Encoded protein: CASSQDSGVDQPQHF.

The rearrangement uses TRBV6-1 and TRBJ2-4; possibly TRBD2 for D (7 bases). Germline V CDR1 and CDR2: MNHNS, SASEGT. V was cut by 1 base and J by 0 bases, with 13 bases left in between. The CDR3 has 17 residues. CDR3 in amino acids: CASSEGGGGLAKNIQYF. DNA for the CDR3: TGTGCCAGCAGTGAAGGGGGGGGCGGTCTAGCCAAAAACATTCAGTACTTC.

This sequence joins TRBV3-1 (or the pseudogene TRBV3-2) and TRBJ1-3, with D possibly matching TRBD1 (5 bases). V was shortened by 1 base and J by 9 bases, with 7 bases between the two germline ends. The CDR3 contains 12 residues. Germline V gives CDR1 LGHDT, CDR2 YNNKEL (reference sequence). This CDR3 is CASSQARGTIYF. As DNA, the CDR3 is TGTGCCAGCAGCCAAGCAAGGGGCACCATATATTTT.

This chain uses TRBV6-5 with TRBJ2-1; possibly TRBD2 for D (6 bases). V shed 11 bases and J shed 0 bases, with 8 bases lying between them. From germline, CDR1 is MNHEY and CDR2 SVGAGI. The CDR3 has 12 residues. The CDR3 region has the DNA TGTGCCGCGGGGAGCTCCTACAATGAGCAGTTCTTC. It yields the protein CAAGSSYNEQFF.

This chain joins TRBV19 and TRBJ2-3; D perhaps matches TRBD2 (5 bases). Trimming removed 6 bases at V and 1 base at J, with 14 bases between. Germline V CDR1 and CDR2: LNHDA, SQIVND (reference sequence). This CDR3 contains 15 residues. CDR3 in amino acids: CASSPGSSGTDTQYF. In DNA, the CDR3 is TGTGCCAGTAGCCCGGGGAGTAGCGGCACAGATACGCAGTATTTT. Looking up the rest from reference TRBV19 and TRBJ2-3 gives the full variable domain: DGGITQSPKYLFRKEGQNVTLSCEQNLNHDAMYWYRQDPGQGLRLIYYSQIVNDFQKGDIAEGYSVSREKKESFPLTVTSAQKNPTAFYLCASSPGSSGTDTQYFGPGTRLTVL.

This clone appeared a single time. Written as DNA, the CDR3 is TGCGCCAGCAGCCAAGATTTAGGGGGCGAGAAGACCCAGTACTTC. Translating gives CASSQDLGGEKTQYF. The rearrangement joins TRBV4-1 to TRBJ2-5; 7 bases line up with TRBD1. CDR1 MGHRA and CDR2 YSYEKL come from the germline V gene. Trimming at V came to 0 bases and at J to 6 bases, leaving 7 bases not matched to a gene. This CDR3 has 15 amino acids.

The chain combines TRBV29-1 with TRBJ2-2, with D possibly matching TRBD1 (7 bases). Trimming shortened V by 0 bases and J by 7 bases, and 15 bases separated the two germline ends. CDR3 size: 15 residues. The germline V gene has CDR1 SQVTM and CDR2 ANQGSEA. The CDR3 nucleotides read TGCAGCGTTGAAGAGTCAGGGGGGCCGGACGGGGAGCTGTTTTTT. Amino acid sequence: CSVEESGGPDGELFF.

There are a few counts of this clone. The V call is TRBV7-9, the J call TRBJ1-3; 10 bases are shared with TRBD1. CDR1 and CDR2 (germline): SEHNR, FQNEAQ (reference sequence). The CDR3 covers 19 residues. The V segment lost 5 bases and the J segment 6 bases; nucleotides outside the gene matches: 19. In DNA, the CDR3 is TGTGCCAGCAGCCACGCGGGGACAGGGGTGCTGGGCTTCGTAAACACCATATATTTT. Translated: CASSHAGTGVLGFVNTIYF.

V usage is TRBV4-2 and J usage is TRBJ2-2, with TRBD1 matching 8 bases. The CDR3 extends over 16 amino acids. V lost 1 base, J lost 3 bases, and 4 bases stayed unmatched. Germline loops: CDR1 LGHNA, CDR2 YNFKEQ. The CDR3 loop is CASSQAQGEHTGELFF. The DNA for the CDR3 is TGTGCCAGCAGCCAAGCACAGGGGGAGCACACCGGGGAGCTGTTTTTT.

The chain carries TRBV5-6 and TRBJ2-5; 7 nucleotides align to TRBD2. With V trimmed by 4 bases and J by 1 base, 4 bases remained unmatched. From germline, CDR1 is SGHDT and CDR2 YYEEEE. The length of the CDR3 is 14 residues. The CDR3, as DNA: TGTGCCAGCAGCCGGGGGGTGAGCCAAGAGACCCAGTACTTC. Encoded protein: CASSRGVSQETQYF.

This rearrangement joins TRBV5-1 to TRBJ2-3, with 7 bases aligning to TRBD1. This CDR3 region has 13 residues. The ends lost 4 bases at V and 5 bases at J; junction bases unmatched: 4. In germline, CDR1 is SGHRS, CDR2 YFSETQ. This chain's CDR3 is CASSNRGQDTQYF. The CDR3 bases are TGCGCCAGCAGCAATAGGGGGCAAGATACGCAGTATTTT.

The J gene is TRBJ2-3, the V gene TRBV27; a possible D gene is TRBD2 (6 bases). V lost 5 bases and J lost 0, with 12 bases in between. The germline V gene encodes CDR1 MNHEY and CDR2 SMNVEV (reference sequence). The CDR3 has 15 amino acids. CDR3 sequence: CASSLGGTSTDTQYF. In DNA, the CDR3 is TGTGCCAGCAGTCTGGGCGGGACTAGCACAGATACGCAGTATTTT.

The chain recombines TRBV2 with TRBJ1-2, with TRBD1 identical over 7 bases. This CDR3 is 13 amino acids long. The germline V gene has CDR1 SNHLY and CDR2 FYNNEI. J gave up 4 bases and V 6 bases, and 5 bases lay outside the gene matches. The CDR3 region is CASRLTGIYGYTF. The CDR3 nucleotides are TGTGCCAGCAGACTGACAGGGATCTATGGCTACACCTTC.

The rearrangement joins TRBV6-2 or TRBV6-3 to TRBJ2-5; D gene uncertain. With 5 bases removed from V and 1 base from J, the gap between germline ends came to 8 bases. Germline V gives CDR1 MNHEY, CDR2 SVGEGT. The CDR3 is 13 amino acids. In DNA, the CDR3 is TGTGCCAGCAGTGGGCACACCCAAGAGACCCAGTACTTC. Its protein is CASSGHTQETQYF.

The chain uses TRBV19 and TRBJ1-2; 9 bases fit TRBD1. Germline V CDR1 and CDR2: LNHDA, SQIVND (reference sequence). The junction had 4 bases not matched to a gene; V was cut back by 6 bases and J by 8 bases. CDR3 length: 12 residues. This chain's CDR3 is CASRDRGEGYTF. The CDR3 DNA sequence: TGTGCCAGTAGGGACAGGGGAGAAGGCTACACCTTC.

V is TRBV3-1 (or the pseudogene TRBV3-2) and J is TRBJ1-6; D is perhaps TRBD1 (5 bases). The CDR3 runs 15 residues. CDR1 LGHDT and CDR2 YNNKEL come from the germline V gene (reference sequence). V was shortened by 1 base and J by 6 bases, with 10 bases between the two germline ends. CDR3 sequence: CASSQGTRANSPLHF. The CDR3 DNA reads TGTGCCAGCAGCCAAGGGACACGCGCTAATTCACCCCTCCACTTT.

This rearrangement joins TRBV5-6 to TRBJ1-5; a weak D match, TRBD1 (6 bases). The CDR3 is 13 amino acids. Deletions cut 4 bases from V and 4 bases from J, with 9 bases between. Germline-derived CDR1 and CDR2 are SGHDT and YYEEEE. This chain's CDR3 is CASSIQGNQPQHF. For the CDR3, the DNA is TGTGCCAGCAGCATACAGGGTAATCAGCCCCAGCATTTT.

The V and J genes are TRBV5-6 and TRBJ1-2; no clear D gene. Germline values: CDR1 SGHDT, CDR2 YYEEEE. V lost 6 bases and J 3 bases, leaving 15 bases between the germline ends. This CDR3 is 14 amino acids long. DNA of the CDR3: TGTGCCAGCACGGTTGGCGGTTACCACTATGGCTACACCTTC. Translated: CASTVGGYHYGYTF.

This chain joins TRBV30 and TRBJ1-1, with D uncertain. The CDR3 has 15 amino acids. Germline V lookup: CDR1 GTSNPN, CDR2 SVGIG (reference sequence). V was cut by 0 bases and J by 0 bases, with 11 bases left in between. This CDR3 reads CAWSVARGLNTEAFF. The CDR3 DNA reads TGTGCCTGGAGTGTAGCCCGGGGTCTGAACACTGAAGCTTTCTTT.

This chain uses TRBV29-1 with TRBJ2-4, with D maybe TRBD1 (5 bases). Germline CDR1 reads SQVTM; CDR2 reads ANQGSEA. V was trimmed by 0 bases and J by 2 bases, leaving 11 bases between them. This CDR3 comprises 15 residues. The CDR3 nucleotides are TGCAGCGTTGAAGATTGGGCAGGGCCCAAAAACATTCAGTACTTC. Residues: CSVEDWAGPKNIQYF. Filled out from reference TRBV29-1 and TRBJ2-4, the complete variable domain reads SAVISQKPSRDICQRGTSLTIQCQVDSQVTMMFWYRQQPGQSLTLIATANQGSEATYESGFVIDKFPISRPNLTFSTLTVSNMSPEDSSIYLCSVEDWAGPKNIQYFGAGTRLSVL.

The table lists this clone with a count of one. V is TRBV18 and J is TRBJ2-3; TRBD1 agrees at 7 bases. V shed 3 bases and J 0 bases; nucleotides not matched to a gene: 9. CDR1 KGHSH and CDR2 LQKENI come from the germline V gene. This CDR3 region has 17 residues. This CDR3 reads CASSPNQGVRSTDTQYF. The CDR3 DNA sequence: TGTGCCAGCTCACCCAACCAGGGGGTGAGGAGCACAGATACGCAGTATTTT.

V and J are TRBV14 and TRBJ2-7, with 10 nucleotides matching TRBD1. The CDR3 has 16 amino acids. V dropped 0 bases and J dropped 2; count of bases not matched to a gene: 4. Germline CDR1 and CDR2: SGHDN and FVKESK. The CDR3 coding sequence is TGTGCCAGCAGCCAAGATCCGGGACAGGGGACCTACGAGCAGTACTTC. Its protein product is CASSQDPGQGTYEQYF.

V gene TRBV7-2 combines with J gene TRBJ2-2, with TRBD1 matching 10 bases. Trimming took 1 base from V and 5 from J; bases not matched to a gene: 4. The CDR3 runs 16 residues. The germline gives CDR1 SGHTA, CDR2 FQGNSA. DNA of the CDR3: TGTGCCAGCAGCTTAGAGGGACAGGGGCTGACCGGGGAGCTGTTTTTT. This sequence encodes CASSLEGQGLTGELFF.

This chain links TRBV11-2 with TRBJ2-4; 7 bases fit TRBD1. Germline V gives CDR1 SGHAT, CDR2 FQNNGV. J was trimmed by 8 bases and V by 5 bases; bases with no gene match: 6. There are 13 residues in the CDR3. The CDR3 here is CASSPQGSYIQYF. CDR3 nucleotide sequence: TGTGCCAGCAGCCCACAGGGGTCCTACATTCAGTACTTC. The whole variable domain, remainder taken from reference TRBV11-2 and TRBJ2-4, is EAGVAQSPRYKIIEKRQSVAFWCNPISGHATLYWYQQILGQGPKLLIQFQNNGVVDDSQLPKDRFSAERLKGVDSTLKIQPAKLEDSAVYLCASSPQGSYIQYFGAGTRLSVL.